What follows describes a single TCR beta chain. Its antigen is unknown. cDNA libraries of TCR beta carried unique molecular identifiers. MiXCR, run by TCRdb on the PCR reads, gives a single entry per CDR3 protein. Of 430,000 or so distinct CDR3 sequences in the sample, roughly 38% were seen once. The CDR3 is 15 amino acids. Germline-derived CDR1 and CDR2 are SGHTA and FQGTGA. Deletions cut 5 bases from V and 3 bases from J, with 17 bases between. The data originate from a study of post-analysis software for immune sequencing data. Study findings and constraints: Patients showed TRBV5-6, TRBV5-1 and TRBV20-1 among five TRBV segments more frequent than in controls. When compared against controls, multiple sclerosis patients showed significantly lower normalized Chao1 diversity. Co-batched samples clustered tightly together by F measure.

The sample taken for sequencing was blood. The chain joins TRBV7-3 to TRBJ2-7; D is perhaps TRBD1 (5 bases). This clonotype originated in a girl aged 2 to 10 with multiple sclerosis. CDR3 nucleotides: TGTGCCAGCAGCCTTATCGCGGACACCCGCTACGAGCAGTACTTC. This gives the protein CASSLIADTRYEQYF.